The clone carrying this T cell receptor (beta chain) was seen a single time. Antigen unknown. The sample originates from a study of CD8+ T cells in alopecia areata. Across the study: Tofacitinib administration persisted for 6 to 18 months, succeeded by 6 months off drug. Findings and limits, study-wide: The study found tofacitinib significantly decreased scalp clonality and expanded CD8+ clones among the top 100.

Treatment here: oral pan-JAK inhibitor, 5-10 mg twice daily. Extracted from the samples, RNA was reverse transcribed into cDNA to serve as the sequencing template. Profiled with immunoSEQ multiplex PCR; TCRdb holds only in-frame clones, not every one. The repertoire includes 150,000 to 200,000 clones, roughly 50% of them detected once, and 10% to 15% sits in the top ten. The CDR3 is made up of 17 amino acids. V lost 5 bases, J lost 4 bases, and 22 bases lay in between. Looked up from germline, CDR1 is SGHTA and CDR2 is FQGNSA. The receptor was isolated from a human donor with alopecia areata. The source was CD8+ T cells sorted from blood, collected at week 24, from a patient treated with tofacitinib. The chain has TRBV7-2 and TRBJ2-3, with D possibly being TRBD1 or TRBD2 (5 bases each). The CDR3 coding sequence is TGTGCCAGCAGCCGAGGGACCTACGGCGTCGTCCCAGATACGCAGTATTTT. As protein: CASSRGTYGVVPDTQYF.